The 30 T cell receptor beta chains reported below all come from one sample, sequenced in a study of CXCR3-negative and CXCR3-positive naive CD8 T cells. 5' RACE that incorporated UMI labels was used to prepare the TRB cDNA libraries. TCRdb re-called the 5' RACE reads and gives one entry per CDR3 protein, without DNA. The table lists 130,000 or so distinct CDR3 sequences, with under 0.5% in the top ten. Material: naive CXCR3- CD8+ T cells from blood. Subset denoted: CD45RO-CCR7+CD27+CD95- naive CD8+ T cells lacking CXCR3 (TNR3-). The receptors originated from a human donor in good health. Some clones in this sample may be carry-over from other donors' samples.

The chain has TRBV2 and TRBJ2-7. This CDR3 region has 14 residues. From germline, CDR1 is SNHLY and CDR2 FYNNEI. The CDR3 region is CASSQSLRSREQYF. The full variable domain, with the rest looked up from reference TRBV2 and TRBJ2-7, is EPEVTQTPSHQVTQMGQEVILRCVPISNHLYFYWYRQILGQKVEFLVSFYNNEISEKSEIFDDQFSVERPDGSNFTLKIRSTKLEDSAMYFCASSQSLRSREQYFGPGTRLTVT.

The rearrangement links TRBV4-1 to TRBJ2-1; with no DNA, the TCRdb D assignment of TRBD1 cannot be verified. This CDR3 is 17 amino acids long. Germline V gene sequence: CDR1 MGHRA, CDR2 YSYEKL. The CDR3 here is CASSQRGASGGIDEQLF.

V usage is TRBV29-1 and J usage is TRBJ2-7; TCRdb's assignment of TRBD1 cannot be checked, as there is no DNA. Germline V lookup: CDR1 SQVTM, CDR2 ANQGSEA. CDR3 size: 14 residues. CDR3 in amino acids: CSVVDRSSSYEQYF.

The genes are TRBV29-1 and TRBJ2-2; TCRdb indicates TRBD1, and absent DNA this call remains unverified. The CDR3 spans 15 residues. The germline V gene has CDR1 SQVTM and CDR2 ANQGSEA. The CDR3 is CSVRTGLSNTGELFF.

The chain combines TRBV7-9 with TRBJ2-1; TCRdb indicates TRBD1, and absent DNA this call remains unverified. The germline gives CDR1 SEHNR, CDR2 FQNEAQ (reference sequence). The CDR3 is 14 residues long. CDR3 in amino acids: CASSSREEGNEQFF.

J is TRBJ2-2 and V is TRBV7-8; TCRdb's D call, TRBD1, is unchecked because there is no DNA. Per germline, CDR1 SGHVS and CDR2 FQNEAQ. This CDR3 has 14 residues. The CDR3: CASSLTGRTGELFF.

The chain employs TRBV15 and TRBJ2-1; the TCRdb call, TRBD1, lacks DNA for checking. The CDR3 is made up of 18 amino acids. The germline V gene encodes CDR1 LNHNV and CDR2 YYDKDF (reference sequence). The CDR3 loop is CATSRVRGGGVNYNEQFF.

The CDR3 sequence: CSVEDFQMNTEAFF. V gene TRBV29-1 combines with J gene TRBJ1-1. The germline CDR1 and CDR2 sequences are SQVTM and ANQGSEA. The CDR3 loop spans 14 amino acids.

J is TRBJ2-3 and V is TRBV5-1; TCRdb lists TRBD1, though no DNA is available to test this call. Germline CDR1 SGHRS, CDR2 YFSETQ. The length of the CDR3 is 15 residues. CDR3 sequence: CASSLEQGVTDTQYF.

The rearrangement links TRBV29-1 to TRBJ2-2; no DNA is available, so the TRBD1 call from TCRdb remains unchecked. Germline V gene lookup returns CDR1 SQVTM and CDR2 ANQGSEA. The CDR3 has 13 amino acids. The CDR3 loop reads CSVDQGNTGELFF.

The genes are TRBV29-1 and TRBJ2-1; TCRdb selects TRBD2, and the lack of DNA leaves this call unchecked. The CDR3 length is 15 residues. CDR1 and CDR2 from the germline V gene are SQVTM and ANQGSEA. The CDR3 sequence is CSVPLQAAYFNEQFF.

CDR3: CASSQDYSYEQYF. The chain joins TRBV4-1 to TRBJ2-7. Germline V gives CDR1 MGHRA, CDR2 YSYEKL. CDR3 length: 13 residues.

The chain uses TRBV7-9 and TRBJ2-3; TCRdb picks TRBD2, but there is no DNA to check that call. This CDR3 spans 17 amino acids. Per the germline V gene, CDR1 is SEHNR and CDR2 is FQNEAQ (reference sequence). CDR3 sequence: CASSLVGLSGLGDTQYF.

The chain carries TRBV29-1 and TRBJ2-7; absent DNA, TCRdb's TRBD1 call cannot be checked. The CDR3 sequence is 12 residues long. Germline CDR1 reads SQVTM; CDR2 reads ANQGSEA. The CDR3 region is CSVDVQGYEQYF.

This rearrangement joins TRBV12-3 or TRBV12-4 to TRBJ2-1; TCRdb calls TRBD1, which cannot be checked without DNA. The CDR3 totals 14 residues. CDR3: CASSLSPIGNEQFF.

The chain combines TRBV5-4 with TRBJ1-4. Germline loops: CDR1 SGHNT, CDR2 YYREEE (reference sequence). This CDR3 has 15 residues. CDR3 loop: CASSLSAGSNEKLFF.

The chain couples TRBV7-3 to TRBJ2-2. This CDR3 contains 15 residues. CDR1 and CDR2 from the germline V gene are SGHTA and FQGTGA. This CDR3 reads CASSSTGPSGGELFF.

The chain couples TRBV10-3 to TRBJ2-4; TCRdb reports TRBD2, a call that lacks DNA to check it against. Germline CDR1 ENHRY, CDR2 SYGVKD. This CDR3 has 18 residues. The chain's CDR3 is CAISHPTSDPTRGNIQYF.

V usage is TRBV21-1 and J usage is TRBJ2-2. TRBV21-1 is a pseudogene. The CDR3 length is 14 residues. CDR3 loop: CATTSLWNTGELFF.

The V call is TRBV5-1, the J call TRBJ1-1; the TRBD1 assignment by TCRdb is unverifiable without DNA. The CDR3 extends over 12 amino acids. Germline-derived CDR1 and CDR2 are SGHRS and YFSETQ. The CDR3 region is CASSLAGREAFF.

V gene TRBV28 combines with J gene TRBJ2-1; there is no DNA to check the TCRdb D call of TRBD2. Germline CDR1 MDHEN, CDR2 SYDVKM. The CDR3 has 19 amino acids. The CDR3 protein is CASSSTRLAGGPSYNEQFF.

V is TRBV7-9 and J is TRBJ2-3; TCRdb reports TRBD1, a call that lacks DNA to check it against. Germline CDR1 reads SEHNR; CDR2 reads FQNEAQ (reference sequence). The CDR3 has 15 residues. Here the CDR3 reads CASSLIDRSTDTQYF.

The chain employs TRBV3-1 and TRBJ2-7; TCRdb selects TRBD2, and the lack of DNA leaves this call unchecked. Germline V gene lookup returns CDR1 LGHDT and CDR2 YNNKEL (reference sequence). The CDR3 length is 16 residues. CDR3 region: CASSQVELAGVSEQYF.

The V call is TRBV9, the J call TRBJ2-6; no DNA is available, so the TRBD1 call from TCRdb remains unchecked. The CDR3 has 17 residues. Germline lookup yields CDR1 SGDLS and CDR2 YYNGEE. The CDR3 spells CASGTGGGLSGANVLTF.

The chain joins TRBV7-9 to TRBJ2-7. Per the germline V gene, CDR1 is SEHNR and CDR2 is FQNEAQ (reference sequence). The CDR3 sequence is 14 residues long. The CDR3 sequence: CASSLVYSPYEQYF.

The chain is built from TRBV15 and TRBJ1-1. The CDR3 sequence is 12 residues long. CDR1 and CDR2 (germline): LNHNV, YYDKDF (reference sequence). CDR3 loop: CATSRVRLEAFF.

The rearrangement uses TRBV7-2 and TRBJ2-7; with no DNA, the TCRdb D assignment of TRBD2 cannot be verified. Per the germline V gene, CDR1 is SGHTA and CDR2 is FQGNSA. This CDR3 spans 15 amino acids. CDR3 amino acids: CASSSGLVLSYEQYF.

J is TRBJ2-2 and V is TRBV29-1; TCRdb indicates TRBD1, and absent DNA this call remains unverified. Germline V gene data show CDR1 as SQVTM and CDR2 as ANQGSEA. This CDR3 region has 15 residues. The CDR3 sequence: CSASPGPYVTGELFF.

V usage is TRBV7-8 and J usage is TRBJ1-3. Germline CDR1 SGHVS, CDR2 FQNEAQ. The CDR3 covers 17 residues. The CDR3 is CASSLAAGPYSGNTIYF.

The chain uses TRBV12-3 or TRBV12-4 and TRBJ2-1; lacking DNA, the TRBD2 call made by TCRdb goes unchecked. This CDR3 has 16 residues. The CDR3 is CASSPWTSGGAYEQFF.